This T cell receptor beta chain was sequenced during a study of T cells in Graves' hyperthyroidism and ophthalmopathy. General study results and limits: A 13 V-J model separated ophthalmopathy from stable hyperthyroidism.

RNA transcripts gave rise to amplified TCR beta CDR3 regions. A first-round RT-PCR of the TCR CDR3 used the HTBI primer set. TCRdb ran MiXCR on the multiplex PCR reads and lists one entry per CDR3 protein. The sample contains around 500,000 distinct CDR3 sequences, approximately 15% of which appear only once. A lack of ophthalmopathy progression within 18 months defined stable Graves' hyperthyroidism. Recently diagnosed hyperthyroidism of less than 2 months' duration affected patients aged 18 to 65. A few counts support this clonotype. Its antigen is unknown. The source of this sequence is a woman aged 40 to 49 with Graves' hyperthyroidism. Input material: blood.

Here the CDR3 DNA reads TGTGCCAGCAGTCCCCGCTTAATTGGGGCGAACACCGGGGAGCTGTTTTTT. Its translation: CASSPRLIGANTGELFF. The V gene is TRBV28, the J gene TRBJ2-2, with D uncertain. The CDR3 contains 17 residues. Germline values: CDR1 MDHEN, CDR2 SYDVKM. The germline V and J ends were trimmed by 5 bases and 0 bases, with 16 bases remaining between them.